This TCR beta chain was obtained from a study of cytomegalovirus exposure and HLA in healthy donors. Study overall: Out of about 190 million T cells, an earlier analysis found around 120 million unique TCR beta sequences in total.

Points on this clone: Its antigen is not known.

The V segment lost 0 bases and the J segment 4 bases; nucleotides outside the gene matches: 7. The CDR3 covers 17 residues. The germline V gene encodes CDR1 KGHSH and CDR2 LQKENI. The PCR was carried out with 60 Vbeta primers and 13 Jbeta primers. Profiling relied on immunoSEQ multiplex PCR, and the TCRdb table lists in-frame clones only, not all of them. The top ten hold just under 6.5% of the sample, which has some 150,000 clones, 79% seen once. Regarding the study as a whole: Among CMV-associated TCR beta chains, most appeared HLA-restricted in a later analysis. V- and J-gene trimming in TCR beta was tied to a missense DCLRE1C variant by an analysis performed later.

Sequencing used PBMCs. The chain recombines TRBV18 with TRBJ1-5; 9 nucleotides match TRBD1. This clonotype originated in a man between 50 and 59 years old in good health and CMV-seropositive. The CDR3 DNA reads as TGTGCCAGCTCACCACCGGGGACGGGACAGGGAAATCAGCCCCAGCATTTT. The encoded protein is CASSPPGTGQGNQPQHF.